This T cell receptor (beta chain) was captured in a study of blood T cell repertoires in COVID-19. What the recovered Cohort 3 donors had was two negative PCRs, clearance, or symptom resolution. Assay used: immunoSEQ multiplex PCR; TCRdb lists only in-frame clones, some missing. Of more than 250,000 clones listed, approximately 83% are singletons. The TCR sequence derives from a man aged 25-45 years who had recovered from COVID-19. Sample: PBMCs or T cells enriched from blood (not recorded which).

For the CDR3, the DNA is TGTGCCAGCAGCCTTAGGGGGCCTAATGAAAAACTGTTTTTT. It encodes CASSLRGPNEKLFF. The genes are TRBV3-1 (or the pseudogene TRBV3-2) and TRBJ1-4; 7 bases are a match to TRBD1. The CDR3 spans 14 residues. The V segment lost 4 bases and the J segment 3 bases; nucleotides outside the gene matches: 2. Germline CDR1 reads LGHDT; CDR2 reads YNNKEL (reference sequence).